This entry describes one TCR beta chain. Its antigen remains unknown. A junction end diverges from the germline sequence, so it may reflect a read error. Per the germline V gene, CDR1 is DFQATT and CDR2 is SNEGSKA (reference sequence). The CDR3 length is 16 residues. The sample belongs to a study of response to subunit inactivated influenza vaccine. Study-wide points: Seasonal influenza vaccination, on each occasion, was suggested by the authors to recruit few new T cells.

Each CDR3 protein is one row after TCRdb ran MiXCR on the RT-PCR reads. The sample holds about 780,000 distinct CDR3 sequences; roughly 18% are singletons and the top ten take about a tenth. The gene calls are TRBV20-1 and TRBJ1-6; D is possibly TRBD1 (5 bases). The clonotype was recovered from a man aged 50 to 60 who received an inactivated influenza vaccine. This material consisted of PBMCs from blood, taken approximately 5 days after vaccination. The CDR3 protein is CSARIGSGTYISPLHF. CDR3 coding DNA: TGCAGTGCTAGAATCGGATCGGGGACTTATATTTCACCCCTCCACTTT.